Below, one T cell receptor (beta chain) is given with its context. The target antigen is unknown. These data are taken from a study of blood T cells in healthy people across ages. Whole-study results and caveats: More naive CD4+ cells and higher diversity were found in long-lived than in aged donors. Per million T cells, the diversity of TCR beta decreased roughly linearly as age advanced.

Between the trimmed V and J ends, which lost 0 bases and 8 bases, there was a span of 7 bases. This CDR3 has 12 amino acids. The use of a sample-barcoded 5' primer and a J-beta primer mix characterized a second PCR of about 7 to 12 cycles. CDR3-containing paired-end reads numbering at least 2.5 million came from each sample. TCRdb processed the 5' RACE reads anew with MiXCR; each CDR3 protein has one entry. The table lists around 1,000,000 distinct CDR3 sequences, less than 25% of them singletons. The same sample was also studied in work on T cells of mothers and their children. From that report: Thymic selection shapes TCR recombination output similarly in related and unrelated pairs.

The rearrangement joins TRBV12-3 or TRBV12-4 to TRBJ1-1; D is ambiguous. The sequence derives from a girl aged 2 to 10 in good health. The sequenced sample was blood. The CDR3 loop reads CASSLASQEAFF. In nucleotides, the CDR3 is TGTGCCAGCAGTTTAGCAAGTCAAGAAGCTTTCTTT.